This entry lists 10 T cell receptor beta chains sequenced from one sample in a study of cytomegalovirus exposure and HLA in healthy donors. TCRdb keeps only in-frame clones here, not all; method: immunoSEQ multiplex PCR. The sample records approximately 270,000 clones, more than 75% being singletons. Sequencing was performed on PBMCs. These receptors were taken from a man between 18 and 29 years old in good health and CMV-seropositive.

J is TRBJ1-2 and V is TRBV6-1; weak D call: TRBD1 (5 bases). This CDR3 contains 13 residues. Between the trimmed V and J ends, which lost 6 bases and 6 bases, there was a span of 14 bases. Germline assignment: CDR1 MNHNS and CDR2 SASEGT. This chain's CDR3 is CASSLEGRDGYTF. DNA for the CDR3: TGTGCCAGCAGCCTCGAGGGGCGTGATGGCTACACCTTC.

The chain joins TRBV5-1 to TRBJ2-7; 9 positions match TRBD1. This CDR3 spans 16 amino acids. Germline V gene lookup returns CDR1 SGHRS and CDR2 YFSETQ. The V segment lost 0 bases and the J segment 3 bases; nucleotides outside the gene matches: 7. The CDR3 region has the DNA TGCGCCAGCAGCTTGGAGGGCCCGGACAGGGGCTACGAGCAGTACTTC. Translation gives CASSLEGPDRGYEQYF.

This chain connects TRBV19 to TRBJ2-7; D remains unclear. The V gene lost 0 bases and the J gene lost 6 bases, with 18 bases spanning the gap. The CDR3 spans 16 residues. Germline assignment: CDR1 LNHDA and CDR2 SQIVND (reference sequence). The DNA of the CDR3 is TGTGCCAGTAGTATAGACAGGTGGGCGGCACGACGCGAGCAGTACTTC. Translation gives CASSIDRWAARREQYF.

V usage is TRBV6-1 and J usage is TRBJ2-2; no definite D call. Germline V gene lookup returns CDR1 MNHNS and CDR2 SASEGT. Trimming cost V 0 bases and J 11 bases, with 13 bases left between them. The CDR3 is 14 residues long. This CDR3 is CASSEAPSSNELFF. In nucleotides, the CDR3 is TGTGCCAGCAGTGAAGCTCCCAGTTCTAATGAGCTGTTTTTT.

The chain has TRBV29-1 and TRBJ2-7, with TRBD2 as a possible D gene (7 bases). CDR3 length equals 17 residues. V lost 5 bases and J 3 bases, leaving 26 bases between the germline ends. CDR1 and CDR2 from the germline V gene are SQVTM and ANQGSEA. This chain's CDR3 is CSVTRGGTLQTNYEQYF. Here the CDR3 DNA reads TGCAGCGTTACGAGGGGGGGGACTCTTCAGACCAACTACGAGCAGTACTTC.

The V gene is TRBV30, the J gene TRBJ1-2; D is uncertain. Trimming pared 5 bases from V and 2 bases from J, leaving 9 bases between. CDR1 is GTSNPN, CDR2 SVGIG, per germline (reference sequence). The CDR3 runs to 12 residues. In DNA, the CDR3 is TGTGCCTGGCGTTTAGGGAACTATGGCTACACCTTC. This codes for CAWRLGNYGYTF.

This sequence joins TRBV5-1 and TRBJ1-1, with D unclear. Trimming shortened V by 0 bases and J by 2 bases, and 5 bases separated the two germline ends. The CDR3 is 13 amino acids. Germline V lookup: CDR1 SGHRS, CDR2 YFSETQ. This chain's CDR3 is CASSLAPNTEAFF. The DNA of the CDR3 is TGCGCCAGCAGCTTGGCTCCCAACACTGAAGCTTTCTTT. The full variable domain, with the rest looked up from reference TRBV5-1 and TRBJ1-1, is KAGVTQTPRYLIKTRGQQVTLSCSPISGHRSVSWYQQTPGQGLQFLFEYFSETQRNKGNFPGRFSGRQFSNSRSEMNVSTLELGDSALYLCASSLAPNTEAFFGQGTRLTVV.

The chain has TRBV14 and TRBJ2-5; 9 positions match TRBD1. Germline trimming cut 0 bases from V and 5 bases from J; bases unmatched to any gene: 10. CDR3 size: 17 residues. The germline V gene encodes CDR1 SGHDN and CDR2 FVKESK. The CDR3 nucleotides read TGTGCCAGCAGCCAAGAATTTGGGACAGGGTTTTTGGAGACCCAGTACTTC. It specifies CASSQEFGTGFLETQYF.

DNA for the CDR3: TGTGCCAGCAGCTTTGACAGGGGGCTGTACGAGCAGTACTTC. The encoded protein is CASSFDRGLYEQYF. V gene TRBV7-6 combines with J gene TRBJ2-7; 10 bases map to TRBD1. CDR1 is SGHVS and CDR2 is FNYEAQ in the germline V gene. V was clipped by 3 bases and J by 4 bases; unmatched bases: 3. The CDR3 is 14 amino acids.

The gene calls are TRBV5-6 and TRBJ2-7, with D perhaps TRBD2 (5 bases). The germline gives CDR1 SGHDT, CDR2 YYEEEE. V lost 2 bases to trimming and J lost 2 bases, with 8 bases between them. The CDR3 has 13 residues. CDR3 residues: CASSFLTTYEQYF. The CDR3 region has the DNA TGTGCCAGCAGCTTCCTGACTACCTACGAGCAGTACTTC.